These 9 T cell receptor beta chains share one sample of origin, sequenced in a study of blood T cell repertoires in COVID-19. Assay used: immunoSEQ multiplex PCR; TCRdb lists only in-frame clones, some missing. The sample includes about 250,000 clones, 86% of them seen just once. The sample taken for sequencing was peripheral blood. All receptors derive from a woman older than 75 with COVID-19, enrolled during active disease.

V usage is TRBV19 and J usage is TRBJ2-1, with 12 bases fitting TRBD2. Germline CDR1 LNHDA, CDR2 SQIVND (reference sequence). CDR3 length equals 15 residues. V shed 6 bases and J 11 bases; nucleotides not matched to a gene: 11. CDR3 region: CASRPSGGAVGKQFF. In nucleotides, the CDR3 is TGTGCCAGTAGGCCTAGCGGGGGGGCCGTGGGGAAGCAGTTCTTC.

This chain joins TRBV18 and TRBJ1-1; a weak D match, TRBD1 (5 bases). There are 15 residues in the CDR3. The V and J ends lost 6 bases and 0 bases respectively, with 14 bases between them. Germline-derived CDR1 and CDR2 are KGHSH and LQKENI. The CDR3 protein is CASSQNRGMNTEAFF. The DNA for the CDR3 is TGTGCCAGCTCCCAAAACCGGGGGATGAACACTGAAGCTTTCTTT.

The chain combines TRBV7-3 with TRBJ2-5; D is undetermined. Germline V gene data show CDR1 as SGHTA and CDR2 as FQGTGA. There are 13 residues in the CDR3. Trimming took off 1 base at V and 1 base at J, with 4 bases between the two ends. The CDR3 DNA follows: TGTGCCAGCAGCTTAAGCAGCCAAGAGACCCAGTACTTC. Protein product: CASSLSSQETQYF.

V gene TRBV7-3 combines with J gene TRBJ2-1; D possibly corresponds to TRBD1 (6 bases). CDR1 is SGHTA and CDR2 is FQGTGA in the germline V gene. Trimming cost V 5 bases and J 8 bases, with 19 bases left between them. The length of the CDR3 is 15 residues. Written as DNA, the CDR3 is TGTGCCAGCAGCGTTCCCGGGACACCACCCCATGAGCAGTTCTTC. Translated: CASSVPGTPPHEQFF. Full variable domain (remainder filled in from reference TRBV7-3 and TRBJ2-1): GAGVSQTPSNKVTEKGKYVELRCDPISGHTALYWYRQSLGQGPEFLIYFQGTGAADDSGLPNDRFFAVRPEGSVSTLKIQRTERGDSAVYLCASSVPGTPPHEQFFGPGTRLTVL.

The V and J genes are TRBV7-2 and TRBJ2-1; D perhaps matches TRBD2 (7 bases). CDR3 length: 17 residues. Germline-derived CDR1 and CDR2 are SGHTA and FQGNSA. Trimming left V 4 bases short and J 4 bases short, with 20 bases between. The CDR3 nucleotides read TGTGCCAGCAGCTCCCGGGGTGGGGGGGGCGCTTACAATGAGCAGTTCTTC. Translated, it gives CASSSRGGGGAYNEQFF.

The genes are TRBV27 and TRBJ1-2, with TRBD1 identical over 8 bases. V lost 5 bases to trimming and J lost 5 bases; unmatched junction nucleotides: 10. This CDR3 contains 15 residues. Germline-derived CDR1 and CDR2 are MNHEY and SMNVEV (reference sequence). The CDR3: CASSRNGQGGYGYTF. CDR3 nucleotide sequence: TGTGCCAGCAGTAGAAACGGACAGGGAGGATATGGCTACACCTTC.

This clone appeared a single time. This rearrangement joins TRBV10-3 to TRBJ2-1; 9 nucleotides line up with TRBD2. The V gene's germline CDR1 is ENHRY and CDR2 SYGVKD. V dropped 5 bases and J dropped 7; count of bases not matched to a gene: 3. The CDR3 contains 13 residues. The chain's CDR3 is CAISSGGWNEQFF. The CDR3 coding sequence is TGTGCCATCAGTAGCGGGGGGTGGAATGAGCAGTTCTTC.

The chain uses TRBV5-6 and TRBJ1-4, with 9 bases identical to TRBD1. The CDR3 spans 18 residues. Unmatched junction bases numbered 13, after V lost 3 bases and J lost 4 bases. Germline V lookup: CDR1 SGHDT, CDR2 YYEEEE. The CDR3 DNA sequence: TGTGCCAGCAGCTCCCCCTTGGGGACAGGGCCGAATAATGAAAAACTGTTTTTT. It yields the protein CASSSPLGTGPNNEKLFF.

The table lists this clone with a few counts. This chain links TRBV6-1 with TRBJ1-5; possibly TRBD1 for D (5 bases). CDR1 is MNHNS and CDR2 is SASEGT in the germline V gene. This CDR3 has 16 residues. Trimming took 4 bases from V and 1 from J, leaving 14 bases between them. As DNA, the CDR3 is TGTGCCAGCAGTGGAATATCGACAGCCAGCAATCAGCCCCAGCATTTT. Protein: CASSGISTASNQPQHF.